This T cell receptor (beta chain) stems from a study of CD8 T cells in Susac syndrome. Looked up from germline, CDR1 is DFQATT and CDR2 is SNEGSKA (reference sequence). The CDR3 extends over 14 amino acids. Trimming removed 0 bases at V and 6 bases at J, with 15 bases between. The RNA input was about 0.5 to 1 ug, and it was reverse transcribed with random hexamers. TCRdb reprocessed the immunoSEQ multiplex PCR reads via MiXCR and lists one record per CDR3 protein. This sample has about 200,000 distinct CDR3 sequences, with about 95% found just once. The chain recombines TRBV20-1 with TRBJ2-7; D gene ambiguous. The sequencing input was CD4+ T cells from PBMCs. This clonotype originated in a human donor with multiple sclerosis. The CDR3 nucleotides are TGCAGTGCTAGAGACCCCGTGATTACGATCGAGCAGTACTTC. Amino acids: CSARDPVITIEQYF.